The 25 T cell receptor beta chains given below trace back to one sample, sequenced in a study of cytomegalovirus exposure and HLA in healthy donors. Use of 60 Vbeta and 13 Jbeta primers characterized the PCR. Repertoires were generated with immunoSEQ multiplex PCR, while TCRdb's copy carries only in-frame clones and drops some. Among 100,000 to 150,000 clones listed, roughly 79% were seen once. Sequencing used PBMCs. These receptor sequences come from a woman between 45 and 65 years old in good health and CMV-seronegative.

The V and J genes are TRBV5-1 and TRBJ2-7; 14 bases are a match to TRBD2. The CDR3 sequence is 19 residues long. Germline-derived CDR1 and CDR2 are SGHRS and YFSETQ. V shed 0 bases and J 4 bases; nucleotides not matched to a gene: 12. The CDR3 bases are TGCGCCAGCAGCTTGGGGACTAGCGGGAGGAATACTATTTATTACGAGCAGTACTTC. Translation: CASSLGTSGRNTIYYEQYF.

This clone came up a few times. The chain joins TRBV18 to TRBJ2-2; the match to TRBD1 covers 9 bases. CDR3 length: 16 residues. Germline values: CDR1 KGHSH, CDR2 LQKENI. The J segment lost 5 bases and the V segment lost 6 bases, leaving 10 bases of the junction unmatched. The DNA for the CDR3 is TGTGCCAGCTCGGCTAAGGGACAGGGAGTGACCGGGGAGCTGTTTTTT. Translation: CASSAKGQGVTGELFF.

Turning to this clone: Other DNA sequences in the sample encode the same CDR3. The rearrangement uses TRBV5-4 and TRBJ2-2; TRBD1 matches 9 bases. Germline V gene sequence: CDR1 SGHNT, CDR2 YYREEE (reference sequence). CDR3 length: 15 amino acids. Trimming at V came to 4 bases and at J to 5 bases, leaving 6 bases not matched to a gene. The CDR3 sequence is CASSPGTGSTGELFF. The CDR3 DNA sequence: TGTGCCAGCAGCCCCGGGACAGGGTCGACCGGGGAGCTGTTTTTT. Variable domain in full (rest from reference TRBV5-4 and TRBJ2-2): ETGVTQSPTHLIKTRGQQVTLRCSSQSGHNTVSWYQQALGQGPQFIFQYYREEENGRGNFPPRFSGLQFPNYSSELNVNALELDDSALYLCASSPGTGSTGELFFGEGSRLTVL.

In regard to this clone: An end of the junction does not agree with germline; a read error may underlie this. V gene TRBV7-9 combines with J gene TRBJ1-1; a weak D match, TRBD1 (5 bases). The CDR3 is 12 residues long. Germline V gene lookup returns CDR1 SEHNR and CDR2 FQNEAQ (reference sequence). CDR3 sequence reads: CSSSLGRVGAFF. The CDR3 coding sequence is TGTTCCAGCAGCTTAGGCAGGGTTGGCGCTTTCTTT.

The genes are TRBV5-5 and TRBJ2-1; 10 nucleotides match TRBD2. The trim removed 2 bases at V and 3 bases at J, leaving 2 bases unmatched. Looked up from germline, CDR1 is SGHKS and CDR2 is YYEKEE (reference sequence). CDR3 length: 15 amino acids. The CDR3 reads CASSFLAGDYNEQFF. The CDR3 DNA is TGTGCCAGCAGCTTTCTAGCGGGAGACTACAATGAGCAGTTCTTC.

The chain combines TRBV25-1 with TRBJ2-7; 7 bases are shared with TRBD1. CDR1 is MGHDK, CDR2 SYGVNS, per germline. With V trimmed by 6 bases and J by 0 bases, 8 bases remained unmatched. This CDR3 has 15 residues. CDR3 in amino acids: CASSPLEGASYEQYF. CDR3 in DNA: TGTGCCAGCAGCCCCCTAGAGGGGGCCTCCTACGAGCAGTACTTC.

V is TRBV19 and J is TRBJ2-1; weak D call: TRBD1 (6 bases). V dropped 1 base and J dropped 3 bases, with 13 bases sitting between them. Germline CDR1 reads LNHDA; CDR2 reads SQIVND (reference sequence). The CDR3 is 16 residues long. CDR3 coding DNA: TGTGCCAGTAGTATAGTATCCCAGGGGCTCTACAATGAGCAGTTCTTC. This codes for CASSIVSQGLYNEQFF.

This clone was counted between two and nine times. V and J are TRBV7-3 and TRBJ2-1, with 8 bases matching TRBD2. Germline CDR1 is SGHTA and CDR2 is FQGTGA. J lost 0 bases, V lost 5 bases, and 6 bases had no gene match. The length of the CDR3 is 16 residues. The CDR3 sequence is CASSLGLAGSYNEQFF. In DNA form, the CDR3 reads TGTGCCAGCAGCCTCGGGCTAGCGGGCTCCTACAATGAGCAGTTCTTC.

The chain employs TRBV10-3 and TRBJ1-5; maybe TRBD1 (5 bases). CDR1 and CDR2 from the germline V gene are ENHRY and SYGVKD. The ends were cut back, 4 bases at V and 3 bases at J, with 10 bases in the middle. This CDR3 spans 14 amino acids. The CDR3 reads CAISAGSNNQPQHF. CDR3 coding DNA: TGTGCCATCAGTGCAGGGTCGAACAATCAGCCCCAGCATTTT.

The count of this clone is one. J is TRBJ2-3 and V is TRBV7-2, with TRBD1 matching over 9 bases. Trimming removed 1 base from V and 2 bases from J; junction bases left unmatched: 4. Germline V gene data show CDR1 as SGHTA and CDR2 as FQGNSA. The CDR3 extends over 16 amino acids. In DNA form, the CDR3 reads TGTGCCAGCAGCTTAGGACAGGGGGGCTACACAGATACGCAGTATTTT. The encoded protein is CASSLGQGGYTDTQYF.

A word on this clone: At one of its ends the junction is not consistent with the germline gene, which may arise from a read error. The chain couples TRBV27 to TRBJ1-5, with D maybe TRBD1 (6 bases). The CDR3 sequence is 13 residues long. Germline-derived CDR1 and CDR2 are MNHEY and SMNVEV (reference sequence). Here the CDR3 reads CASSLTGIQPQNF. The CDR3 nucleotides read TGTGCCAGCAGCCTCACAGGGATTCAGCCCCAGAATTTT.

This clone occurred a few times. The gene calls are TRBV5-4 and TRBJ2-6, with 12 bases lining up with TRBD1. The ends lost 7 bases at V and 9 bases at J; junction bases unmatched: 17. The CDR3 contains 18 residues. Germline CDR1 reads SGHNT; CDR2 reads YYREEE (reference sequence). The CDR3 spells CASLAGGDRGRGGNVLTF. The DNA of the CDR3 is TGTGCCAGCTTAGCCGGGGGGGACAGGGGGCGAGGAGGCAACGTCCTGACTTTC.

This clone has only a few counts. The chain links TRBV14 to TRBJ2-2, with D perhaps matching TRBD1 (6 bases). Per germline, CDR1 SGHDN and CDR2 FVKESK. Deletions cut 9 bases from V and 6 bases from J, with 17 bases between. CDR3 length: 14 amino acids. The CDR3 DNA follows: TGTGCCAGTCAGCCTATGGGGGCGGCCGGGGAGCTGTTTTTT. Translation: CASQPMGAAGELFF.

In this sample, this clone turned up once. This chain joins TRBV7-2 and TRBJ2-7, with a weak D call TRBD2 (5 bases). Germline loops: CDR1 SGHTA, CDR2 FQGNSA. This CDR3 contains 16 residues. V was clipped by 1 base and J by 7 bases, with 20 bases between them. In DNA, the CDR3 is TGTGCCAGCAGCTTAGTGGCAGTGACACGGGATAGGGAGCAGTACTTC. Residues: CASSLVAVTRDREQYF.

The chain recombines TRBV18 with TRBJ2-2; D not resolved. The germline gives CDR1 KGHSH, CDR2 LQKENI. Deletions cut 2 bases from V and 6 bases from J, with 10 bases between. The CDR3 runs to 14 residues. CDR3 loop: CASSPFAVPGELFF. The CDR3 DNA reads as TGTGCCAGCTCACCATTTGCAGTCCCCGGGGAGCTGTTTTTT.

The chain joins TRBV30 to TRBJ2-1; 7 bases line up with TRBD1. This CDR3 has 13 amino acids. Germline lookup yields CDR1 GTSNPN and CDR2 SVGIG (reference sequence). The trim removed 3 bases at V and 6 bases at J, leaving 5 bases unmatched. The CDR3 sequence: CAWSIGGSNEQFF. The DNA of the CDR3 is TGTGCCTGGAGCATAGGGGGCAGCAATGAGCAGTTCTTC.

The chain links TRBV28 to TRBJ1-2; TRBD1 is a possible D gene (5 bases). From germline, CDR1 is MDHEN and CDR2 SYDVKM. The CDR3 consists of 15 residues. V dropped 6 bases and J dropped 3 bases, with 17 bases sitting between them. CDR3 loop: CASSRQSGRDYGYTF. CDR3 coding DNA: TGTGCCAGCAGCCGACAGTCCGGCCGGGACTATGGCTACACCTTC.

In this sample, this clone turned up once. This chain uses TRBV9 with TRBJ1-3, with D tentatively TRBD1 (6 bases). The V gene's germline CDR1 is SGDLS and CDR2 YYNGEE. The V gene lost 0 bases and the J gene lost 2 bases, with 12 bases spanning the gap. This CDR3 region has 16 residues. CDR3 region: CASSVARTAPGNTIYF. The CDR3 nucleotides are TGTGCCAGCAGCGTAGCCAGGACAGCCCCTGGAAACACCATATATTTT.

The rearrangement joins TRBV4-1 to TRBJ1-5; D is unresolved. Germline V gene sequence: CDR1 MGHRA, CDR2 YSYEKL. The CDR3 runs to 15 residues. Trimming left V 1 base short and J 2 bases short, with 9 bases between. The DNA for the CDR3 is TGCGCCAGCAGCCAAGCGGGAGGTGGCAATCAGCCCCAGCATTTT. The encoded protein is CASSQAGGGNQPQHF.

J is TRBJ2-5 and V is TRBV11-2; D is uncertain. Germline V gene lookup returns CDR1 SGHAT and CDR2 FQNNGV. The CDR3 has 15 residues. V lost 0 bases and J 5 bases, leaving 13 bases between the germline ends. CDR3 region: CASSLDLNIMETQYF. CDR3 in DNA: TGTGCCAGCAGCTTAGATTTGAACATCATGGAGACCCAGTACTTC. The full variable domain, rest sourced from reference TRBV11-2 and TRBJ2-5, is EAGVAQSPRYKIIEKRQSVAFWCNPISGHATLYWYQQILGQGPKLLIQFQNNGVVDDSQLPKDRFSAERLKGVDSTLKIQPAKLEDSAVYLCASSLDLNIMETQYFGPGTRLLVL.

The CDR3 nucleotides read TGTGCCAGCAGCCCAGACAGGCCATGGGACTATGGCTACACCTTC. This encodes CASSPDRPWDYGYTF. This sequence joins TRBV28 and TRBJ1-2; a weak D match, TRBD1 (6 bases). The CDR3 totals 15 residues. CDR1 is MDHEN, CDR2 SYDVKM, per germline. Trimming pared 6 bases from V and 3 bases from J, leaving 17 bases between.

CDR3 region: CASSYTPVNEQFF. The CDR3 DNA reads as TGTGCCAGCAGTTACACCCCAGTCAATGAGCAGTTCTTC. V is TRBV6-5 and J is TRBJ2-1; D is ambiguous. Germline V gives CDR1 MNHEY, CDR2 SVGAGI. Trimming pared 2 bases from V and 6 bases from J, leaving 8 bases between. The CDR3 contains 13 residues.

The CDR3 loop reads CSGRGTENGYTF. In DNA form, the CDR3 reads TGCAGCGGCCGCGGGACAGAGAATGGCTACACCTTC. The V and J genes are TRBV29-1 and TRBJ1-2; 7 nucleotides agree with TRBD1. CDR3 length: 12 amino acids. V was clipped by 7 bases and J by 6 bases; unmatched bases: 8. CDR1 SQVTM and CDR2 ANQGSEA come from the germline V gene.

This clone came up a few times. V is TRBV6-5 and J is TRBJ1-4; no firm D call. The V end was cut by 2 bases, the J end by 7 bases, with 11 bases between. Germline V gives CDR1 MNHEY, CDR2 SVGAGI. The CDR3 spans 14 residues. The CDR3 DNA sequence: TGTGCCAGCAGTTACGATTGGCAGGCTGAAAAACTGTTTTTT. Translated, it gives CASSYDWQAEKLFF.

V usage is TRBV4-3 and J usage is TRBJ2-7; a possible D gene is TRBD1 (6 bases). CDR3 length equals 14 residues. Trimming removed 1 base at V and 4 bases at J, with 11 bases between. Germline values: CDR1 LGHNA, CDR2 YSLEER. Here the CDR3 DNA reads TGCGCCAGCAGCCAAGGGTCAGGGGTATACGAGCAGTACTTC. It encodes CASSQGSGVYEQYF.